These 4 T cell receptor beta chains were sequenced from one sample in a study of T cell changes during pregnancy in multiple sclerosis. Generated by immunoSEQ multiplex PCR, the TCRdb table keeps only in-frame clones and is missing some. The data hold about 53,000 clones, with more than 90% observed a single time. The sequencing used CD8+ T cells from peripheral blood mononuclear cells, collected before pregnancy. Receptor source: a female donor with multiple sclerosis, enrolled in a pregnancy study.

The chain combines TRBV9 with TRBJ2-1; D perhaps matches TRBD2 (6 bases). Germline CDR1 reads SGDLS; CDR2 reads YYNGEE. The CDR3 runs 15 residues. V was clipped by 0 bases and J by 4 bases, with 11 bases between them. The CDR3 loop reads CASSVGSSAYNEQFF. The DNA of the CDR3 is TGTGCCAGCAGCGTAGGGTCTAGCGCATACAATGAGCAGTTCTTC. Full variable domain (missing parts from reference TRBV9 and TRBJ2-1): DSGVTQTPKHLITATGQRVTLRCSPRSGDLSVYWYQQSLDQGLQFLIQYYNGEERAKGNILERFSAQQFPDLHSELNLSSLELGDSALYFCASSVGSSAYNEQFFGPGTRLTVL.

This chain uses TRBV19 with TRBJ2-3, with 9 positions matching TRBD1. Germline values: CDR1 LNHDA, CDR2 SQIVND (reference sequence). This CDR3 has 15 amino acids. The V and J ends lost 6 bases and 4 bases, in that order; junction bases with no gene match: 8. The CDR3 is CASSPNRGQADTQYF. CDR3 bases: TGTGCCAGTAGCCCTAACAGGGGGCAAGCAGATACGCAGTATTTT.

The rearrangement joins TRBV4-3 to TRBJ2-1, with 7 bases that match TRBD2. After removal of 2 bases from V and 0 bases from J, the junction contained 4 bases not matched to a gene. This CDR3 is 16 amino acids long. Germline values: CDR1 LGHNA, CDR2 YSLEER. The CDR3 DNA sequence: TGCGCCAGCAGCCAAAAACTAGCGAGCTCCTACAATGAGCAGTTCTTC. This codes for CASSQKLASSYNEQFF.

The chain combines TRBV4-3 with TRBJ1-2; TRBD1 might be the D (5 bases). CDR1 is LGHNA and CDR2 is YSLEER in the germline V gene. This CDR3 has 15 amino acids. V lost 0 bases to trimming and J lost 3 bases, with 11 bases between them. CDR3: CASSQDSLGDYGYTF. CDR3 nucleotides: TGCGCCAGCAGCCAAGATTCCCTAGGGGACTATGGCTACACCTTC.